The clone carrying this T cell receptor (beta chain) was seen a handful of times. Noted time point: newly diagnosed GD, antithyroid drugs for less than 3 months. Isolated PBMC RNA provided the starting material for the TCR library. This sample was taken from a study of regulatory T cells in long-lasting Graves disease. Germline V CDR1 and CDR2: SGHNT, YYREEE (reference sequence). Trimming removed 6 bases from V and 5 bases from J, with 21 bases in between. The CDR3 has 15 residues. Construction of TCR beta libraries relied on iRepertoire HTBI primers and on Arm-PCR targeting CDR3 regions. TCRdb independently ran MiXCR on the multiplex PCR reads; one entry per CDR3 protein. The data show roughly 410,000 distinct CDR3 sequences, about 15% seen once. This sample was also put to use in a study of T cells in Graves' hyperthyroidism and ophthalmopathy.

The specimen comprised peripheral blood mononuclear cells (PBMCs), sampled at new diagnosis, from a patient treated with antithyroid drugs. The clonotype originates from a woman in her forties with Graves disease. The V and J genes are TRBV5-4 and TRBJ2-7, with D perhaps TRBD1 (6 bases). CDR3 DNA: TGTGCCAGCACCCAAGACAACAGGGCAGGTCACGAGCAGTACTTC. Protein sequence: CASTQDNRAGHEQYF.